The 25 T cell receptor beta chains given below trace back to one sample, sequenced in a study of cytomegalovirus exposure and HLA in healthy donors. The primer mix had 60 Vbeta and 13 Jbeta primers. Data came from immunoSEQ multiplex PCR; TCRdb stores just in-frame clones and leaves some out. The repertoire holds some 110,000 clones, with approximately 80% as singletons. Sequenced input: PBMCs. Every receptor here comes from a woman in her twenties or thirties in good health and CMV-seronegative.

This clone was recorded once. The CDR3 protein is CASSVELAGRGRWAGELFF. CDR3 DNA: TGTGCCAGCAGCGTAGAACTAGCGGGGAGGGGAAGATGGGCCGGGGAGCTGTTTTTT. The chain recombines TRBV9 with TRBJ2-2, with TRBD2 matching over 10 bases. After removal of 0 bases from V and 6 bases from J, the junction contained 14 bases not matched to a gene. This CDR3 region has 19 residues. Germline CDR1 SGDLS, CDR2 YYNGEE. The full variable domain, with the rest looked up from reference TRBV9 and TRBJ2-2, is DSGVTQTPKHLITATGQRVTLRCSPRSGDLSVYWYQQSLDQGLQFLIQYYNGEERAKGNILERFSAQQFPDLHSELNLSSLELGDSALYFCASSVELAGRGRWAGELFFGEGSRLTVL.

The V call is TRBV5-1, the J call TRBJ2-5, with 7 positions matching TRBD2. V gave up 4 bases and J gave up 5 bases; unmatched junction bases: 11. This CDR3 contains 15 residues. Germline values: CDR1 SGHRS, CDR2 YFSETQ. The CDR3 DNA reads as TGCGCCAGCAGCCCGGGCCTCCGGGGAGGGGAGACCCAGTACTTC. The encoded protein is CASSPGLRGGETQYF.

The chain uses TRBV29-1 and TRBJ2-5, with 7 bases lining up with TRBD2. V shed 4 bases and J 0 bases; nucleotides not matched to a gene: 8. Germline V CDR1 and CDR2: SQVTM, ANQGSEA. The CDR3 is 15 amino acids. CDR3 region: CSVVLASGYQETQYF. The CDR3, as DNA: TGCAGCGTTGTCCTGGCTAGCGGTTACCAAGAGACCCAGTACTTC.

The chain carries TRBV27 and TRBJ1-2; TRBD1 aligns across 9 bases. V lost 2 bases and J lost 6; bases outside the gene matches: 4. Per germline, CDR1 MNHEY and CDR2 SMNVEV (reference sequence). This CDR3 comprises 14 residues. The CDR3 DNA sequence: TGTGCCAGCAGTTTACGGGACAGGGCTCATGGCTACACCTTC. Amino acid sequence: CASSLRDRAHGYTF.

This chain connects TRBV4-3 to TRBJ2-1, with TRBD2 matching over 7 bases. Germline-derived CDR1 and CDR2 are LGHNA and YSLEER. Trimming at V came to 0 bases and at J to 2 bases, leaving 4 bases not matched to a gene. CDR3 length equals 16 residues. CDR3 DNA sequence: TGCGCCAGCAGCCAAGATGCGAGCGGGGCCTACAATGAGCAGTTCTTC. Its translation: CASSQDASGAYNEQFF.

This chain uses TRBV21-1 with TRBJ1-2. TRBV21-1 is reported as a pseudogene. The CDR3 is 15 amino acids. The CDR3 DNA is TGTGCCAGCAGCAAAGTTGAGCCCGGGATCGATGGCTACACCTTC. Translation: CASSKVEPGIDGYTF.

CDR3 in DNA: TGTGCCAGCAGCTTAGGTAGCGGGAGTACCTCCTACGAGCAGTACTTC. Protein sequence: CASSLGSGSTSYEQYF. The chain joins TRBV7-2 to TRBJ2-7, with 9 bases lining up with TRBD2. The germline gives CDR1 SGHTA, CDR2 FQGNSA. The CDR3 runs to 16 residues. The V segment lost 1 base and the J segment 0 bases; nucleotides outside the gene matches: 4.

This chain joins TRBV6-1 and TRBJ2-5; 9 nucleotides match TRBD2. The CDR3 totals 16 residues. Germline CDR1 is MNHNS and CDR2 is SASEGT. Losses at the gene ends were 4 bases for V and 3 bases for J; bases not matched to a gene: 9. The chain's CDR3 is CASSAVPAGGEETQYF. The CDR3 DNA reads as TGTGCCAGCAGTGCCGTTCCAGCGGGAGGCGAAGAGACCCAGTACTTC.

This sequence joins TRBV7-9 and TRBJ1-2; D is unclear. This CDR3 is 14 amino acids long. Trimming shortened V by 5 bases and J by 3 bases, and 13 bases separated the two germline ends. Germline-derived CDR1 and CDR2 are SEHNR and FQNEAQ (reference sequence). In DNA, the CDR3 is TGTGCCAGCAGCACCGTTGGGGAGGACTATGGCTACACCTTC. Its translation is CASSTVGEDYGYTF.

The chain has TRBV10-3 and TRBJ1-3; no reliable D call. Germline V gives CDR1 ENHRY, CDR2 SYGVKD. V was trimmed by 6 bases and J by 2 bases, leaving 11 bases between them. This CDR3 is 14 amino acids long. CDR3 residues: CAIREGGTGNTIYF. CDR3 in DNA: TGTGCCATCAGGGAGGGAGGGACTGGAAACACCATATATTTT.

The gene calls are TRBV19 and TRBJ2-3; 11 bases agree with TRBD2. The ends lost 3 bases at V and 6 bases at J; junction bases unmatched: 5. The CDR3 contains 15 residues. The germline V gene encodes CDR1 LNHDA and CDR2 SQIVND (reference sequence). The CDR3 reads CASSISGGGRDTQYF. The CDR3 DNA reads TGTGCCAGTAGTATTAGCGGGGGGGGCCGGGATACGCAGTATTTT. The whole variable domain, filled in from reference TRBV19 and TRBJ2-3, reads DGGITQSPKYLFRKEGQNVTLSCEQNLNHDAMYWYRQDPGQGLRLIYYSQIVNDFQKGDIAEGYSVSREKKESFPLTVTSAQKNPTAFYLCASSISGGGRDTQYFGPGTRLTVL.

The rearrangement joins TRBV5-1 to TRBJ2-3; 7 nucleotides match TRBD2. Per germline, CDR1 SGHRS and CDR2 YFSETQ. The CDR3 consists of 15 residues. Losses at the gene ends were 2 bases for V and 8 bases for J; bases not matched to a gene: 11. The chain's CDR3 is CASSFERGPEGTQYF. In DNA, the CDR3 is TGCGCCAGCAGCTTCGAGCGGGGACCCGAGGGTACGCAGTATTTT.

V usage is TRBV2 and J usage is TRBJ1-4; D gene uncertain. V shed 8 bases and J shed 7 bases, with 11 bases lying between them. Germline V CDR1 and CDR2: SNHLY, FYNNEI. The length of the CDR3 is 12 residues. The DNA of the CDR3 is TGTGCCAGCGCGGGCGGCAGTGAAAAACTGTTTTTT. Its translation: CASAGGSEKLFF. Based on the CDR3 plus reference TRBV2 and TRBJ1-4, the full variable domain is EPEVTQTPSHQVTQMGQEVILRCVPISNHLYFYWYRQILGQKVEFLVSFYNNEISEKSEIFDDQFSVERPDGSNFTLKIRSTKLEDSAMYFCASAGGSEKLFFGSGTQLSVL.

The genes are TRBV13 and TRBJ1-1; 12 bases are a match to TRBD1. The CDR3 has 16 residues. Germline CDR1 reads PRHDT; CDR2 reads FYEKMQ (reference sequence). V lost 2 bases, J lost 5 bases, and 6 bases stayed unmatched. The CDR3 region is CASSLSWDRGRTEAFF. The CDR3 region has the DNA TGTGCCAGCAGCTTAAGCTGGGACAGGGGGCGAACTGAAGCTTTCTTT.

The chain has TRBV6-1 and TRBJ2-6, with D possibly matching TRBD2 (5 bases). The CDR3 runs 15 residues. Per the germline V gene, CDR1 is MNHNS and CDR2 is SASEGT. The germline V and J ends were trimmed by 6 bases and 4 bases, with 13 bases remaining between them. The chain's CDR3 is CASRGEEAGANVLTF. The CDR3 DNA reads TGTGCCAGCAGGGGAGAGGAGGCAGGGGCCAACGTCCTGACTTTC.

The chain links TRBV5-4 to TRBJ2-3, with a weak D call TRBD2 (7 bases). The V end was cut by 2 bases, the J end by 5 bases, with 15 bases between. The germline V gene encodes CDR1 SGHNT and CDR2 YYREEE (reference sequence). CDR3 length: 15 amino acids. CDR3 sequence: CASSFGGGRGDTQYF. CDR3 DNA: TGTGCCAGCAGCTTTGGCGGGGGCAGGGGAGATACGCAGTATTTT.

V gene TRBV10-3 combines with J gene TRBJ2-3, with D possibly matching TRBD2 (5 bases). Germline V CDR1 and CDR2: ENHRY, SYGVKD. CDR3 length: 13 residues. V was cut by 3 bases and J by 6 bases, with 10 bases left in between. The CDR3 DNA sequence: TGTGCCATCAGTGACGGGAATAGGGATACGCAGTATTTT. This encodes CAISDGNRDTQYF.

The CDR3 sequence: CASSYGGSYEQYF. The CDR3 DNA is TGTGCCAGCAGTTACGGGGGGTCCTACGAGCAGTACTTC. The chain uses TRBV6-5 and TRBJ2-7, with D maybe TRBD2 (6 bases). Germline CDR1 is MNHEY and CDR2 is SVGAGI. Trimming stripped 2 bases from V and 1 base from J, with 6 bases between. CDR3 length: 13 amino acids.

The chain recombines TRBV6-5 with TRBJ1-1; 10 bases map to TRBD1. This CDR3 region has 15 residues. J gave up 8 bases and V 6 bases, and 12 bases lay outside the gene matches. Germline V gene lookup returns CDR1 MNHEY and CDR2 SVGAGI. CDR3: CASRLTGTGASEAFF. DNA of the CDR3: TGTGCCAGCAGGCTTACCGGGACAGGGGCCTCGGAAGCTTTCTTT.

Comment on this clone: Different DNA sequences within this sample yield the same CDR3. The CDR3 spells CAWTDGSSYNSPLHF. The CDR3 DNA is TGTGCCTGGACCGACGGGAGCTCCTATAATTCACCCCTCCACTTT. The chain links TRBV30 to TRBJ1-6; D remains ambiguous. V was shortened by 4 bases and J by 0 bases, with 10 bases between the two germline ends. This CDR3 has 15 residues. Germline V gene sequence: CDR1 GTSNPN, CDR2 SVGIG (reference sequence).

The rearrangement links TRBV11-3 to TRBJ2-2; 7 positions match TRBD1. Per germline, CDR1 SGHNT and CDR2 YENEEA. This CDR3 comprises 16 residues. With V trimmed by 1 base and J by 2 bases, 4 bases remained unmatched. DNA for the CDR3: TGTGCCAGCAGCTTAGGGGCAGGGGGAAACACCGGGGAGCTGTTTTTT. As protein: CASSLGAGGNTGELFF.

This clone was recorded only once. The CDR3 loop is CASSHSTDTEAFF. For the CDR3, the DNA is TGTGCCAGCTCACACAGCACAGACACTGAAGCTTTCTTT. This chain uses TRBV18 with TRBJ1-1, with unresolved D. V was clipped by 4 bases and J by 3 bases, with 9 bases between them. The CDR3 runs to 13 residues. Looked up from germline, CDR1 is KGHSH and CDR2 is LQKENI.

This sequence joins TRBV11-1 and TRBJ1-3; 7 bases map to TRBD1. The CDR3 loop spans 17 amino acids. V lost 2 bases to trimming and J lost 0 bases; unmatched junction nucleotides: 7. Per germline, CDR1 SGHAT and CDR2 FQDESV (reference sequence). The CDR3 nucleotides read TGTGCCAGCAGCTTATCGGGACAGCAATACTCTGGAAACACCATATATTTT. It is translated as CASSLSGQQYSGNTIYF. The variable domain in full, completed from reference TRBV11-1 and TRBJ1-3, reads EAEVAQSPRYKITEKSQAVAFWCDPISGHATLYWYRQILGQGPELLVQFQDESVVDDSQLPKDRFSAERLKGVDSTLKIQPAELGDSAMYLCASSLSGQQYSGNTIYFGEGSWLTVV.

V is TRBV5-6 and J is TRBJ2-1; 7 bases line up with TRBD1. V lost 6 bases to trimming and J lost 4 bases; unmatched junction nucleotides: 7. This CDR3 region has 14 residues. Germline CDR1 reads SGHDT; CDR2 reads YYEEEE. The CDR3 protein is CASTGGQTYNEQFF. The CDR3 nucleotides read TGTGCCAGCACAGGGGGACAGACGTACAATGAGCAGTTCTTC.

This sequence joins TRBV11-3 and TRBJ2-1; 9 nucleotides agree with TRBD2. The CDR3 consists of 15 residues. From germline, CDR1 is SGHNT and CDR2 YENEEA. The V gene end was trimmed by 5 bases and the J gene end by 7 bases; junction bases not matched to a gene: 9. Here the CDR3 DNA reads TGTGCCAGCAGCCTAGCGGGGATTGGTACTAATGAGCAGTTCTTC. It is translated as CASSLAGIGTNEQFF.